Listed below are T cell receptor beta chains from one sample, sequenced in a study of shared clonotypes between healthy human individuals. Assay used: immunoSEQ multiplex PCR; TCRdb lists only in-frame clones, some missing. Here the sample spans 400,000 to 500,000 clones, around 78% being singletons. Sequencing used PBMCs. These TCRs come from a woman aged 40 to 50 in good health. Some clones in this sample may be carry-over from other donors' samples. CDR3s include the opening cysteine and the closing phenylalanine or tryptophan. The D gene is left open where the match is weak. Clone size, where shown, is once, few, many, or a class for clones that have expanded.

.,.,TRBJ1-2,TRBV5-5,TGTGCCAGCAGCTCGTCGCCAACAGGGAAGGATGGCTACACCTTC,CASSSSPTGKDGYTF
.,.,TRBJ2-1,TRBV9,TGTGCCAGCAGCGTAGTTGGGCATGAGCAGTTCTTC,CASSVVGHEQFF
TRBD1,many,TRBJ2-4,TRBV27,TGTGCCAGCAGTCCCGGGACAGGGAATGAAGCCAAAAACATTCAGTACTTC,CASSPGTGNEAKNIQYF
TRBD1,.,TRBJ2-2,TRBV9,TGTGCCAGCAGCGTCGACAGGGTGTCCGGGGAGCTGTTTTTT,CASSVDRVSGELFF
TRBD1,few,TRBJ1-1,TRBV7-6,TGTGCCAGCAGCTCACTCTCGGACAGGGCGGCTGAAGCTTTCTTT,CASSSLSDRAAEAFF
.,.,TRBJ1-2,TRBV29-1,TGCAGCGTTGACCTGGACAGAGCTAACTATGGCTACACCTTC,CSVDLDRANYGYTF
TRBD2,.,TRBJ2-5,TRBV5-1,TGCGCCAGCAGCCCACTACCTCTAGCGGGTGAAGAGACCCAGTACTTC,CASSPLPLAGEETQYF
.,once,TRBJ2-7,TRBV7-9,TGCGCCAGCAGCTTCAGTGGGGACGGTACCTACGAGCAGTACTTC,CASSFSGDGTYEQYF
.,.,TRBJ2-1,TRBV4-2,TGTGCCAGCAGCCAAGGGGAAAGTACAGAGCAGTTCTTC,CASSQGESTEQFF
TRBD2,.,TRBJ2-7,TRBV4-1,TGCGCCAGCAGCCAAGATCTCCGAAGCGGGAAGGGTCGGTACGAGCAGTACTTC,CASSQDLRSGKGRYEQYF
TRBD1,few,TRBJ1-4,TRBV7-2,TGTGCCAGCAGCCCAGTACAGGGGGCGGATGAAAAACTGTTTTTT,CASSPVQGADEKLFF
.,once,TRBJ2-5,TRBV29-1,TGCAGCGTTGTAGAGGCCAGGGGGGGCGAGACCCAGTACTTC,CSVVEARGGETQYF
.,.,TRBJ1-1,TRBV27,TGTGCCAGCAGTTTGGTCAGGGAGCTGCCTGAAGCTTTCTTT,CASSLVRELPEAFF
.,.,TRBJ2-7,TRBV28,TGTGCCAGCAGCAATTATAGACTTCAGAGCTCCTACGAGCAGTACTTC,CASSNYRLQSSYEQYF
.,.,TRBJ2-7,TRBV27,TGTGCCAGCAGGACCCGGGACAATACCTACGAGCAGTACTTC,CASRTRDNTYEQYF
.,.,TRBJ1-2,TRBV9,TGTGCCAGCAGCGGCGGGCAAGTGGGAGGCTACACCTTC,CASSGGQVGGYTF
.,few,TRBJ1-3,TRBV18,TGTGCCAGCTCACCAGGGTCCTCTCCGAGTGACACCATATATTTT,CASSPGSSPSDTIYF
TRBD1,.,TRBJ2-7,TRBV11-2,TGTGCCAGCAGCCCAATACGGGGCGCGACAGGGGTTTTGTACGAGCAGTACTTC,CASSPIRGATGVLYEQYF
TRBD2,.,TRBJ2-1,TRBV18,TGTGCCAGCTCACCACCGCGGACTAGCTACAATGAGCAGTTCTTC,CASSPPRTSYNEQFF
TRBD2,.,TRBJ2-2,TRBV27,TGTGCCAGCAGTCCCCGGGAAGGGAGGGACACCGGGGAGCTGTTTTTT,CASSPREGRDTGELFF
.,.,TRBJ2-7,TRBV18,TGTGCCAGCTCCACCGCGCAGGGCGGCTACGAGCAGTACTTC,CASSTAQGGYEQYF
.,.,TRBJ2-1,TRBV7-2,TGTGCCAGCAGCTCCCGGGTTGGTGTCTATGAGCAGTTCTTC,CASSSRVGVYEQFF
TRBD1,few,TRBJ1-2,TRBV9,TGTGCCAGCAGCGTAGAGGGGACAGGCGCTTGGGATGGCTACACCTTC,CASSVEGTGAWDGYTF
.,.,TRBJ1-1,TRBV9,TGTGCCAGCAGCGTAGCTAACAGGAACACTGAAGCTTTCTTT,CASSVANRNTEAFF
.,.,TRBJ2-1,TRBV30,TGTGCCTGGAGGAGTCTCTACAATGAGCAGTTCTTC,CAWRSLYNEQFF
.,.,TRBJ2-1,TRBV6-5,TGTGCCAGCAGTTCAGCTAGCTCTCGGTCCATAAATGAGCAGTTCTTC,CASSSASSRSINEQFF
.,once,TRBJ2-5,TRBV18,TGTGCCAGCTCACCAGCTGACACGGAGACCCAGTACTTC,CASSPADTETQYF
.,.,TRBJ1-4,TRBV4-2,TGTGCCAGCACGTTCTCGGGGGGTGGGTCTAATGAAAAACTGTTTTTT,CASTFSGGGSNEKLFF
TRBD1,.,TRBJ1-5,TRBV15,TGTGCCACCAGCAGCCGAACAGGGGGAAGGAAACAGCCCCAGCATTTT,CATSSRTGGRKQPQHF
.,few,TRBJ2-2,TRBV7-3,TGTGCCAGCAGCTTAGGGCAGGGTATCACCGGGGAGCTGTTTTTT,CASSLGQGITGELFF
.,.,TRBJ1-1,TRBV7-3,TGTGCCAGCAGCTTAAACCAGGGTGGGGTCACTGAAGCTTTCTTT,CASSLNQGGVTEAFF
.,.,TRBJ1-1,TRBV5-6,TGTGCCAGCAGCGTGACGGGTGCCATGAACACTGAAGCTTTCTTT,CASSVTGAMNTEAFF
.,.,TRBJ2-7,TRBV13,TGTGCCAGCAGCTTTATGGCGGGGCCCGAGCAGTACTTC,CASSFMAGPEQYF
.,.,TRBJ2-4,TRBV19,TGTGCCAGTAGTCCTGGAGTAGCCAAAAACATTCAGTACTTC,CASSPGVAKNIQYF
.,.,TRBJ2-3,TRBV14,TGTGCCAGCAGCCAAGGGACGCCTGGAAGCACAGATACGCAGTATTTT,CASSQGTPGSTDTQYF
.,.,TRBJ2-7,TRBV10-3,TGTGCCATCAGGGGGACGGACTCCTACGAGCAGTACTTC,CAIRGTDSYEQYF
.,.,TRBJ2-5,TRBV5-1,TGCGCCAGCCGGGTGGCAGAGACCCAGTACTTC,CASRVAETQYF
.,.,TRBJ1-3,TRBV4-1,TGCGCCAGCAGCCAAGGAAGGGCAGCAGGGGGAAACACCATATATTTT,CASSQGRAAGGNTIYF
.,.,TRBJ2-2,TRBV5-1,TGCGCCAGCAGCGGTCAGGGGAGGGCCGGGGAGCTGTTTTTT,CASSGQGRAGELFF
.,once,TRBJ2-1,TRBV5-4,TGTGCCAGCAGCACAAGGACACGCTACAATGAGCAGTTCTTC,CASSTRTRYNEQFF
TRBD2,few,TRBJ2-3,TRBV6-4,TGTGCCAGCCAACGGTCTAGCGGGAGCGGGGCAGATACGCAGTATTTT,CASQRSSGSGADTQYF
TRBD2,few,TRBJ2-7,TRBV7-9,TGTGCCAGCAGCCCCTCGGGACTAGGTCCGTACTTC,CASSPSGLGPYF
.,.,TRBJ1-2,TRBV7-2,TGTGCCAGCAGCTTATTCGCCGACATCGGAGGCTACACCTTC,CASSLFADIGGYTF
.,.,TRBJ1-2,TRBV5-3,TGTGCCAGCAGCTTGGATAACCGCAGGGGCGGCTACACCTTC,CASSLDNRRGGYTF
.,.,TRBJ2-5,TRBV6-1,TGTGCCAGCAGCCCCGGAGGTCGACGATGGGAGACCCAGTACTTC,CASSPGGRRWETQYF
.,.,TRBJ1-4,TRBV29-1,TGCAGCGCACAAGGAGGGGGTGACGGTGAAAAACTTTTTTTT,CSAQGGGDGEKLFF
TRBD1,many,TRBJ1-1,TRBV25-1,TGTGCCAGCATTAAACAGGGGGCGCAAACTGAAGCTTTCTTT,CASIKQGAQTEAFF
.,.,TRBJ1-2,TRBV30,TGTGCCTGGACGGCGGCGCCGGGTGGCTACACCTTC,CAWTAAPGGYTF
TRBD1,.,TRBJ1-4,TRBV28,TGTGCCAGCAGTTCGTCGACAGGGGTGGCAACTAATGAAAAACTGTTTTTT,CASSSSTGVATNEKLFF
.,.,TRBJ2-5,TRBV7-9,TGTGCCAGCAGCCCTCATGCCCTAAAGGACCAAGAGACCCAGTACTTC,CASSPHALKDQETQYF
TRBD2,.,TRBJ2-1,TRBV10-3,TGTGCCATCATGGGAGGGCCAGGGAATGAGCAGTTCTTC,CAIMGGPGNEQFF
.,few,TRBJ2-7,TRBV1,TGCACCAGCGGGTTTCGGGTAGCGGGAGTATGTGCCTACGAGCAGTACTTC,CTSGFRVAGVCAYEQYF
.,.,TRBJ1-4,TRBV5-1,TGCGCCAGCAGCCTAGGGGATGTTGATATTGGAGAAAAACTGTTTTTT,CASSLGDVDIGEKLFF